These 12 T cell receptor beta chains came from one sample sequenced in a study of blood T cells in healthy people across ages. For the second PCR, which ran for roughly 6 to 11 cycles, a sample-barcoded 5' primer and a J-beta primer mix were used. TCRdb redid the calling of the 5' RACE reads with MiXCR, one entry per CDR3 protein. This sample has 1 million or so distinct CDR3 sequences, with 40% to 55% found just once. Material for sequencing was blood. Receptors were obtained from a woman in her fifties or sixties in good health.

This clonotype is a singleton in its sample. The V and J genes are TRBV5-1 and TRBJ2-5; 9 bases line up with TRBD2. This CDR3 contains 17 residues. Germline trimming cut 0 bases from V and 0 bases from J; bases unmatched to any gene: 6. Per germline, CDR1 SGHRS and CDR2 YFSETQ. The chain's CDR3 is CASSLVASGRYQETQYF. For the CDR3, the DNA is TGCGCCAGCAGCTTGGTAGCAAGCGGGAGGTACCAAGAGACCCAGTACTTC.

V and J are TRBV12-3 or TRBV12-4 and TRBJ2-1, with D perhaps TRBD2 (6 bases). The CDR3 totals 14 residues. V lost 7 bases and J 7 bases, leaving 17 bases between the germline ends. The CDR3 DNA sequence: TGTGCCAGCACCTCGGGGGACCGGGGGAATGAGCAGTTCTTC. Its translation is CASTSGDRGNEQFF.

This chain connects TRBV20-1 to TRBJ1-2, with TRBD1 matching 9 bases. The CDR3 is 14 amino acids. From germline, CDR1 is DFQATT and CDR2 SNEGSKA (reference sequence). Trimming cost V 0 bases and J 7 bases; bases outside gene matches: 6. CDR3 in amino acids: CSARDRDREGGYTF. The CDR3 DNA is TGCAGTGCTAGAGATAGGGACAGGGAGGGTGGCTACACCTTC.

The chain joins TRBV28 to TRBJ2-7, with TRBD2 matching over 8 bases. The V segment lost 3 bases and the J segment 0 bases; nucleotides outside the gene matches: 10. There are 17 residues in the CDR3. Per the germline V gene, CDR1 is MDHEN and CDR2 is SYDVKM. The CDR3 region has the DNA TGTGCCAGCAGTTTGTCGACTAGCGCGGTGGTCTCCTACGAGCAGTACTTC. It translates to CASSLSTSAVVSYEQYF.

The chain recombines TRBV10-2 with TRBJ2-6, with no clear D. The CDR3 runs to 14 residues. V was trimmed by 4 bases and J by 3 bases, leaving 7 bases between them. Germline V gene sequence: CDR1 WSHSY, CDR2 SAAADI. The CDR3 here is CASSVWGGANVLTF. The CDR3 DNA sequence: TGCGCCAGCAGTGTGTGGGGTGGGGCCAACGTCCTGACTTTC.

This clonotype was picked up a small number of times. The rearrangement uses TRBV25-1 and TRBJ1-4, with D perhaps TRBD1 (6 bases). There are 16 residues in the CDR3. Germline V gene data show CDR1 as MGHDK and CDR2 as SYGVNS. Trimming removed 3 bases from V and 3 bases from J, with 14 bases in between. The CDR3 sequence is CASSDPTGSANEKLFF. The CDR3 nucleotides read TGTGCCAGCAGTGACCCGACAGGTTCTGCTAATGAAAAACTGTTTTTT.

This clonotype was detected once. This chain connects TRBV24-1 to TRBJ2-2; D gene unclear. The V gene's germline CDR1 is KGHDR and CDR2 SFDVKD. V lost 10 bases and J lost 3, with 11 bases in between. The CDR3 covers 13 residues. Written as DNA, the CDR3 is TGTGCCACTCTTTGCCGTGACACCGGGGAGCTGTTTTTT. This gives the protein CATLCRDTGELFF.

The rearrangement links TRBV20-1 to TRBJ2-7; possibly TRBD2 for D (5 bases). V lost 3 bases and J lost 5, with 14 bases in between. This CDR3 has 13 amino acids. Germline V gene data show CDR1 as DFQATT and CDR2 as SNEGSKA (reference sequence). CDR3 nucleotide sequence: TGCAGTGCTAGTTCGGCTAGCACCCACGAGCAGTACTTC. Amino acid sequence: CSASSASTHEQYF.

The chain uses TRBV30 and TRBJ2-5; D call uncertain. There are 13 residues in the CDR3. CDR1 and CDR2 from the germline V gene are GTSNPN and SVGIG (reference sequence). V gave up 1 base and J gave up 5 bases, with 11 bases separating them. The CDR3 DNA follows: TGTGCCTGGAGTGAGGGTCCACAGGAGACCCAGTACTTC. It yields the protein CAWSEGPQETQYF. The whole variable domain, remainder taken from reference TRBV30 and TRBJ2-5, is SQTIHQWPATLVQPVGSPLSLECTVEGTSNPNLYWYRQAAGRGLQLLFYSVGIGQISSEVPQNLSASRPQDRQFILSSKKLLLSDSGFYLCAWSEGPQETQYFGPGTRLLVL.

The chain uses TRBV5-1 and TRBJ2-1; D is tentatively TRBD1 or TRBD2 (5 bases each). With 3 bases removed from V and 6 bases from J, the gap between germline ends came to 10 bases. From germline, CDR1 is SGHRS and CDR2 YFSETQ. The CDR3 is made up of 13 amino acids. Here the CDR3 DNA reads TGCGCCAGCAGCTCTCCGGGACCCAATGAGCAGTTCTTC. Translating gives CASSSPGPNEQFF.

A few counts support this clonotype. CDR3 bases: TGTGCCAGCAGTATGGGTGGTTCCAACGAGCAGTACTTC. Its protein product is CASSMGGSNEQYF. V is TRBV28 and J is TRBJ2-7, with D hard to call. Germline CDR1 is MDHEN and CDR2 is SYDVKM. The CDR3 length is 13 residues. V lost 5 bases and J lost 5, with 13 bases in between.

Turning to this clonotype: One junction end disagrees with the germline gene, perhaps due to a read error. The V gene is TRBV5-1, the J gene TRBJ1-6; D ambiguous. In germline, CDR1 is SGHRS, CDR2 YFSETQ. CDR3 size: 14 residues. The CDR3 DNA is TGCACCAGCAGCTTGGTAGTCAGCAATTCACCCCTCCACTTT. Translation gives CTSSLVVSNSPLHF. Full variable domain (rest looked up from reference TRBV5-1 and TRBJ1-6): KAGVTQTPRYLIKTRGQQVTLSCSPISGHRSVSWYQQTPGQGLQFLFEYFSETQRNKGNFPGRFSGRQFSNSRSEMNVSTLELGDSALYLCTSSLVVSNSPLHFGNGTRLTVT.